This TCR beta chain derives from a study of T cells in tuberculosis. Study-level background: Sequenced TCRs come from CD1B-GMM tetramer-binding T cells. IGRA-negative adolescents, IGRA-positive adolescents with latent tuberculosis and adults with active tuberculosis formed this South African cohort. Overall study findings and caveats: Active tuberculosis alpha repertoires lay closer to GMM-specific TCRs than controls'.

This clone was seen a handful of times. No antigen is known for it. Each clinical donor contributed on average roughly 90,000 T cells from unsorted cryopreserved PBMC. The J segment lost 3 bases and the V segment lost 1 base, leaving 6 bases of the junction unmatched. The CDR3 length is 16 residues. Germline V CDR1 and CDR2: SGHDT, YYEEEE. Sequenced by immunoSEQ multiplex PCR; TCRdb stores in-frame clones only, minus some. This table holds some 31,000 clones, approximately 90% found once. Sequencing was carried out using PBMCs. This receptor was identified in a donor aged 10 to 29 with latent tuberculosis or without tuberculosis infection. The V gene is TRBV5-6, the J gene TRBJ2-7; TRBD1 matches at 11 bases. CDR3 residues: CASSLLGTGGFYEQYF. For the CDR3, the DNA is TGTGCCAGCAGCTTGCTAGGGACAGGGGGATTCTACGAGCAGTACTTC.